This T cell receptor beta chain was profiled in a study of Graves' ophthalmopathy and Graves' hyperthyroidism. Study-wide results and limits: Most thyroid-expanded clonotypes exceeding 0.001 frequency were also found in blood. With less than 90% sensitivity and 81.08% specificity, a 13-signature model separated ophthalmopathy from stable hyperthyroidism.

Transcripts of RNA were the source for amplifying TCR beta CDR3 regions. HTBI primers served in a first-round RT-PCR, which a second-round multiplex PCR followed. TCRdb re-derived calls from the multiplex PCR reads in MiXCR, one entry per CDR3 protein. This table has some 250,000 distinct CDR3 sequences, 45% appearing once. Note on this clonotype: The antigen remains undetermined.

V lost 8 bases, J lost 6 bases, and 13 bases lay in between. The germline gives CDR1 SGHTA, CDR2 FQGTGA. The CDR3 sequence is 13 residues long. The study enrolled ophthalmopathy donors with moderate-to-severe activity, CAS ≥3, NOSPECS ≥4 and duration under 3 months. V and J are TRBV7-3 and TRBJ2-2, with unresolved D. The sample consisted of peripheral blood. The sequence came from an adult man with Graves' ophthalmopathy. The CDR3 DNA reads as TGTGCCAGCGCCCAATCCGTGGCCGGGGAGCTGTTTTTT. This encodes CASAQSVAGELFF.